Presented here are 32 T cell receptor beta chains from one specimen sequenced in a study of blood T cell repertoires in COVID-19. TCRdb's table, derived via immunoSEQ multiplex PCR, lists solely in-frame clones and lacks some. The table lists approximately 180,000 clones, 76% of them singletons. Source material: PBMCs or T cells enriched from blood (not recorded which). All receptors derive from a woman aged 50 to 60 with acute COVID-19.

The rearrangement uses TRBV6-4 and TRBJ2-6; D not resolved. Per germline, CDR1 MRHNA and CDR2 SNTAGT. This CDR3 comprises 14 residues. V shed 6 bases and J shed 0 bases, with 6 bases lying between them. The DNA for the CDR3 is TGTGCCAGCAGCTCGGTCTCTGGGGCCAACGTCCTGACTTTC. It specifies CASSSVSGANVLTF.

The chain joins TRBV6-6 to TRBJ2-1; 8 bases align to TRBD1. The CDR3 extends over 15 amino acids. Per the germline V gene, CDR1 is MNHNY and CDR2 is SVGAGI (reference sequence). Germline trimming cut 0 bases from V and 10 bases from J; bases unmatched to any gene: 8. The CDR3 protein is CASSYSSQGAGEQFF. The DNA of the CDR3 is TGTGCCAGCAGTTACTCGTCGCAGGGGGCTGGGGAGCAGTTCTTC.

The V and J genes are TRBV6-5 and TRBJ2-3; TRBD2 matches at 7 bases. V was clipped by 8 bases and J by 0 bases; unmatched bases: 8. In germline, CDR1 is MNHEY, CDR2 SVGAGI. CDR3 length: 15 residues. In DNA form, the CDR3 reads TGTGCCAGCTGGGGGGGAAGGTCTAGCACAGATACGCAGTATTTT. Translated, it gives CASWGGRSSTDTQYF.

J is TRBJ1-4 and V is TRBV18; weak D call: TRBD1 (5 bases). This CDR3 contains 14 residues. Trimming left V 0 bases short and J 7 bases short, with 9 bases between. Germline V gene data show CDR1 as KGHSH and CDR2 as LQKENI. The CDR3 protein is CASSPPTASEKLFF. For the CDR3, the DNA is TGTGCCAGCTCACCACCGACAGCGTCTGAAAAACTGTTTTTT.

CDR3 sequence (DNA): TGTGCCAGCACAGGGGACAGGGTTGAAGCTTTCTTT. As protein: CASTGDRVEAFF. This chain joins TRBV7-2 and TRBJ1-1; 9 nucleotides line up with TRBD1. The CDR3 consists of 12 residues. The V segment lost 7 bases and the J segment 7 bases; nucleotides outside the gene matches: 4. CDR1 SGHTA and CDR2 FQGNSA come from the germline V gene.

The V call is TRBV9, the J call TRBJ1-3; D is possibly TRBD1 (5 bases). There are 18 residues in the CDR3. Per germline, CDR1 SGDLS and CDR2 YYNGEE. V was pared by 0 bases and J by 0 bases, with 16 bases between. Here the CDR3 DNA reads TGTGCCAGCAGCGTAGCTACCGGGGGGAGCTTCTCTGGAAACACCATATATTTT. Its translation is CASSVATGGSFSGNTIYF.

This chain links TRBV27 with TRBJ1-2; TRBD1 aligns across 9 bases. CDR1 and CDR2 (germline): MNHEY, SMNVEV (reference sequence). The V segment lost 5 bases and the J segment 7 bases; nucleotides outside the gene matches: 2. There are 12 residues in the CDR3. The CDR3 protein is CASSGTGLGYTF. CDR3 coding DNA: TGTGCCAGCAGTGGGACAGGGCTTGGCTACACCTTC.

The chain has TRBV5-6 and TRBJ1-3; a possible D gene is TRBD1 (5 bases). CDR3 length equals 14 residues. Germline V CDR1 and CDR2: SGHDT, YYEEEE. Trimming cost V 4 bases and J 2 bases, with 10 bases left between them. Here the CDR3 DNA reads TGTGCCAGCAGCCTGGCAGGGCCTGGAAACACCATATATTTT. Translated: CASSLAGPGNTIYF. The whole variable domain, remainder taken from reference TRBV5-6 and TRBJ1-3, is DAGVTQSPTHLIKTRGQQVTLRCSPKSGHDTVSWYQQALGQGPQFIFQYYEEEERQRGNFPDRFSGHQFPNYSSELNVNALLLGDSALYLCASSLAGPGNTIYFGEGSWLTVV.

The V gene is TRBV7-9, the J gene TRBJ2-3; possible D gene TRBD2, 5 bases. This CDR3 region has 16 residues. The germline V and J ends were trimmed by 0 bases and 1 base, with 11 bases remaining between them. Germline CDR1 SEHNR, CDR2 FQNEAQ (reference sequence). This CDR3 is CASSLADGRGTDTQYF. The CDR3 DNA reads as TGTGCCAGCAGCTTAGCAGATGGGCGGGGCACAGATACGCAGTATTTT.

The chain joins TRBV28 to TRBJ1-2; 9 bases map to TRBD1. Germline V CDR1 and CDR2: MDHEN, SYDVKM. V was clipped by 6 bases and J by 5 bases; unmatched bases: 7. This CDR3 spans 14 amino acids. CDR3 region: CASRTDRGWYGYTF. The CDR3 DNA reads as TGTGCCAGCAGGACGGACAGGGGCTGGTATGGCTACACCTTC.

The chain couples TRBV30 to TRBJ2-3; 10 bases agree with TRBD2. The V and J ends lost 3 bases and 4 bases, in that order; junction bases with no gene match: 7. Germline V gene data show CDR1 as GTSNPN and CDR2 as SVGIG (reference sequence). The CDR3 runs 15 residues. CDR3 region: CAWRLSGGVADTQYF. CDR3 coding DNA: TGTGCCTGGAGACTAAGCGGGGGGGTAGCAGATACGCAGTATTTT.

The rearrangement uses TRBV7-2 and TRBJ2-3; the match to TRBD2 covers 16 bases. After removal of 3 bases from V and 2 bases from J, the junction contained 2 bases not matched to a gene. CDR3 size: 17 residues. From germline, CDR1 is SGHTA and CDR2 FQGNSA. The CDR3 sequence is CASSFGTSGGATDTQYF. The DNA of the CDR3 is TGTGCCAGCAGCTTTGGGACTAGCGGGGGGGCCACAGATACGCAGTATTTT.

The table lists this clone with a count of one. V and J are TRBV27 and TRBJ1-2; no firm D call. Germline V CDR1 and CDR2: MNHEY, SMNVEV (reference sequence). V lost 7 bases and J 7 bases, leaving 19 bases between the germline ends. The CDR3 has 14 residues. The CDR3, as DNA: TGTGCCAGCACCCCCCATACATCGAGAGGTGGCTACACCTTC. Translated, it gives CASTPHTSRGGYTF.

The chain carries TRBV18 and TRBJ2-3; 10 bases are a match to TRBD1. The CDR3 contains 16 residues. The trim removed 0 bases at V and 8 bases at J, leaving 8 bases unmatched. Germline-derived CDR1 and CDR2 are KGHSH and LQKENI. The CDR3 here is CASSPPDRGRRGTQYF. CDR3 DNA sequence: TGTGCCAGCTCACCACCCGACAGGGGGCGGCGAGGTACGCAGTATTTT.

The chain couples TRBV9 to TRBJ2-3; TRBD2 matches 8 bases. V gave up 3 bases and J gave up 4 bases; unmatched junction bases: 13. Germline CDR1 SGDLS, CDR2 YYNGEE. The length of the CDR3 is 17 residues. CDR3 amino acids: CASSDTTAKRGPDTQYF. DNA for the CDR3: TGTGCCAGCAGCGACACCACCGCGAAGCGGGGGCCAGATACGCAGTATTTT.

As for this clone: Other nucleotide sequences in the sample specify the same CDR3. This chain connects TRBV9 to TRBJ1-5; tentative D call: TRBD1 (5 bases). Germline values: CDR1 SGDLS, CDR2 YYNGEE. CDR3 length: 14 amino acids. V was cut by 3 bases and J by 2 bases, with 9 bases left in between. In nucleotides, the CDR3 is TGTGCCAGCAGCGCCGGGGGGGGCAATCAGCCCCAGCATTTT. Its protein product is CASSAGGGNQPQHF.

The V gene is TRBV30, the J gene TRBJ1-5; D is unresolved. CDR1 GTSNPN and CDR2 SVGIG come from the germline V gene (reference sequence). The CDR3 loop spans 13 amino acids. Trimming cost V 0 bases and J 1 base, with 4 bases left between them. The CDR3 sequence is CAWSVGSNQPQHF. CDR3 coding DNA: TGTGCCTGGAGTGTCGGGAGCAATCAGCCCCAGCATTTT.

The CDR3 DNA sequence: TGTGCCAGCAGCGTGACAGGGGTTAACTATGGCTACACCTTC. Amino acid sequence: CASSVTGVNYGYTF. The chain uses TRBV7-2 and TRBJ1-2; 8 bases are shared with TRBD1. The germline V gene has CDR1 SGHTA and CDR2 FQGNSA. V dropped 5 bases and J dropped 1; count of bases not matched to a gene: 3. This CDR3 comprises 14 residues.

The rearrangement joins TRBV9 to TRBJ2-3; D not resolved. This CDR3 is built from 12 residues. The ends were cut back, 3 bases at V and 1 base at J, with 3 bases in the middle. Germline V gene data show CDR1 as SGDLS and CDR2 as YYNGEE. The CDR3 DNA follows: TGTGCCAGCAGCGCAGGCACAGATACGCAGTATTTT. This gives the protein CASSAGTDTQYF.

The chain uses TRBV7-2 and TRBJ2-1; TRBD2 might be the D (6 bases). Germline CDR1 is SGHTA and CDR2 is FQGNSA. The CDR3 loop spans 16 amino acids. The ends were cut back, 7 bases at V and 0 bases at J, with 16 bases in the middle. In nucleotides, the CDR3 is TGTGCCAGCACCCACTCCGGGGGTAGCTCCTACAATGAGCAGTTCTTC. Its protein product is CASTHSGGSSYNEQFF. Full variable domain (missing parts from reference TRBV7-2 and TRBJ2-1): GAGVSQSPSNKVTEKGKDVELRCDPISGHTALYWYRQSLGQGLEFLIYFQGNSAPDKSGLPSDRFSAERTGGSVSTLTIQRTQQEDSAVYLCASTHSGGSSYNEQFFGPGTRLTVL.

This clone was found once. The J gene is TRBJ1-6, the V gene TRBV7-2, with 11 bases fitting TRBD1. The CDR3 loop spans 15 amino acids. Trimming removed 5 bases from V and 8 bases from J; junction bases left unmatched: 5. Germline V CDR1 and CDR2: SGHTA, FQGNSA. CDR3 coding DNA: TGTGCCAGCAGCCGGTCGGGACAGGGGGATTCACCCCTCCACTTT. Its translation: CASSRSGQGDSPLHF.

CDR3 nucleotides: TGTGCCAGCAGTGATTCGTCTTCTAGGACCGGGGAGCTGTTTTTT. Residues: CASSDSSSRTGELFF. The rearrangement joins TRBV2 to TRBJ2-2, with D uncertain. This CDR3 has 15 residues. Trimming took off 3 bases at V and 5 bases at J, with 13 bases between the two ends. From germline, CDR1 is SNHLY and CDR2 FYNNEI.

The rearrangement joins TRBV28 to TRBJ2-1, with D maybe TRBD2 (5 bases). The CDR3 has 14 amino acids. V lost 5 bases and J lost 5, with 13 bases in between. Germline CDR1 and CDR2: MDHEN and SYDVKM. CDR3 residues: CASSLPRGNNEQFF. CDR3 coding DNA: TGTGCCAGCAGTCTCCCCCGAGGGAACAATGAGCAGTTCTTC.

The J gene is TRBJ2-3, the V gene TRBV7-8, with unresolved D. There are 12 residues in the CDR3. Germline V gene sequence: CDR1 SGHVS, CDR2 FQNEAQ. With 1 base removed from V and 11 bases from J, the gap between germline ends came to 10 bases. The CDR3 loop reads CASSLDRGGQYF. The CDR3 nucleotides are TGTGCCAGCAGCTTAGACCGAGGTGGGCAGTATTTT.

This chain connects TRBV6-2 or TRBV6-3 to TRBJ1-4; D gene uncertain. CDR3 length: 15 amino acids. CDR1 MNHEY and CDR2 SVGEGT come from the germline V gene. Trimming shortened V by 4 bases and J by 6 bases, and 15 bases separated the two germline ends. The CDR3, as DNA: TGTGCCAGCAGTTCTCCAAGCCGTGAGGATGAAAAACTGTTTTTT. This codes for CASSSPSREDEKLFF.

This clone was detected once. The chain recombines TRBV28 with TRBJ2-5; TRBD2 agrees at 10 bases. Germline CDR1 is MDHEN and CDR2 is SYDVKM. V trimming: 6 bases; J trimming: 1 base; junction bases outside the gene matches: 5. The CDR3 contains 15 residues. CDR3 amino acids: CASSTAGGRQETQYF. The CDR3, as DNA: TGTGCCAGCAGCACAGCGGGGGGGCGCCAAGAGACCCAGTACTTC.

The CDR3 region is CASSSPGYNYGYTF. CDR3 DNA sequence: TGTGCCAGCAGTTCCCCAGGGTATAACTATGGCTACACCTTC. The J gene is TRBJ1-2, the V gene TRBV28; possible D gene TRBD1, 5 bases. The CDR3 loop spans 14 amino acids. Germline V gene lookup returns CDR1 MDHEN and CDR2 SYDVKM. Trimming shortened V by 4 bases and J by 1 base, and 10 bases separated the two germline ends.

The chain uses TRBV19 and TRBJ1-5, with D possibly being TRBD1 (6 bases). Per the germline V gene, CDR1 is LNHDA and CDR2 is SQIVND (reference sequence). V was shortened by 10 bases and J by 2 bases, with 12 bases between the two germline ends. The CDR3 covers 13 residues. The CDR3 coding sequence is TGTGCCACCTTGGACAGCGGCAATCAGCCCCAGCATTTT. Its translation: CATLDSGNQPQHF.

The chain carries TRBV28 and TRBJ2-1; 14 bases map to TRBD2. CDR1 is MDHEN and CDR2 is SYDVKM in the germline V gene. The trim removed 5 bases at V and 13 bases at J, leaving 13 bases unmatched. This CDR3 is built from 16 residues. CDR3 sequence (DNA): TGTGCCAGCAGTCCGATTGGGACTAGCGGGGGCCTAGACCAGTTCTTC. Its translation: CASSPIGTSGGLDQFF.

J is TRBJ2-1 and V is TRBV7-8, with D perhaps matching TRBD1 (5 bases). The CDR3 spans 14 residues. CDR1 is SGHVS, CDR2 FQNEAQ, per germline. Trimming pared 5 bases from V and 4 bases from J, leaving 12 bases between. The CDR3 region is CASSGAVPYNEQFF. The CDR3 DNA sequence: TGTGCCAGCAGCGGGGCGGTGCCGTACAATGAGCAGTTCTTC. The variable domain in full, with the rest retrieved from reference TRBV7-8 and TRBJ2-1, is GAGVSQSPRYKVAKRGQDVALRCDPISGHVSLFWYQQALGQGPEFLTYFQNEAQLDKSGLPSDRFFAERPEGSVSTLKIQRTQQEDSAVYLCASSGAVPYNEQFFGPGTRLTVL.

V usage is TRBV6-5 and J usage is TRBJ1-1, with D possibly being TRBD1 (6 bases). This CDR3 comprises 16 residues. The V gene lost 2 bases and the J gene lost 0 bases, with 13 bases spanning the gap. Germline lookup yields CDR1 MNHEY and CDR2 SVGAGI. CDR3 region: CASSYTVHRVNTEAFF. The CDR3 DNA follows: TGTGCCAGCAGTTACACCGTCCACAGGGTGAACACTGAAGCTTTCTTT.

In its sample, this clone was seen a few times. The chain employs TRBV2 and TRBJ2-5; the D gene is possibly TRBD1 (5 bases). The CDR3 loop spans 12 amino acids. The V end was cut by 6 bases, the J end by 7 bases, with 12 bases between. Germline lookup yields CDR1 SNHLY and CDR2 FYNNEI. CDR3 sequence (DNA): TGTGCCAGCAGGATAGGGGCTGGGACCCAGTACTTC. It is translated as CASRIGAGTQYF.